This TCR beta chain originates from a study of shared clonotypes between healthy human individuals. Germline values: CDR1 SGHNT, CDR2 YYREEE (reference sequence). The CDR3 sequence is 16 residues long. The V segment lost 1 base and the J segment 4 bases; nucleotides outside the gene matches: 4. On this clone itself: Antigen specificity is unknown.

It was approximately 280 ng DNA, some 33,000 T cell genomes, that went into each replicate PCR of unsorted PBMC. Assay: immunoSEQ multiplex PCR; the TCRdb copy retains only in-frame clones and omits some. This table holds about 490,000 clones, 65% to 85% found once. Notes on the study in general: Sampling covered nothing but blood. Tissue TCR repertoires likely differ from those found in blood. Donor clonotype sharing was expected to depend on sequencing depth.

All donors were Caucasian adults living in Nashville, Tennessee. Sequencing input: PBMCs. This chain links TRBV5-4 with TRBJ2-1; TRBD2 matches 11 bases. This TCR was recovered from a middle-aged woman in good health. Some clones in this sample may be carry-over from other donors' samples. The CDR3 protein is CASSLTTSGIYNEQFF. CDR3 nucleotides: TGTGCCAGCAGCTTGACGACTAGCGGGATATACAATGAGCAGTTCTTC.